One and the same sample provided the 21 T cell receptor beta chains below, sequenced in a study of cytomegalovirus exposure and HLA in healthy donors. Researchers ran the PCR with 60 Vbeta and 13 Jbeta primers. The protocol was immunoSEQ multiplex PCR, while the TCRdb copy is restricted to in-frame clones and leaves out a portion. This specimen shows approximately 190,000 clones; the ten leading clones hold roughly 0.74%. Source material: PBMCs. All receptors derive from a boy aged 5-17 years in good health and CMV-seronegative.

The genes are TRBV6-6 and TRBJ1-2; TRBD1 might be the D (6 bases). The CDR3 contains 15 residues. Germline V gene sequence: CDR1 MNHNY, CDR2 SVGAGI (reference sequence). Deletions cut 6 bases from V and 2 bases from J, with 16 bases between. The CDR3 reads CASSPPRDKNYGYTF. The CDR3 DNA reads TGTGCCAGCAGCCCTCCCCGGGACAAGAACTATGGCTACACCTTC.

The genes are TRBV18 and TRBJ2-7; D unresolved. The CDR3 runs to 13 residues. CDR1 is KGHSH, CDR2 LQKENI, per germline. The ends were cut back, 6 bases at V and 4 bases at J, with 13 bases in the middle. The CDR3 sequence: CASSRNSGYEQYF. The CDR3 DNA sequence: TGTGCCAGCTCCCGTAACTCAGGTTACGAGCAGTACTTC.

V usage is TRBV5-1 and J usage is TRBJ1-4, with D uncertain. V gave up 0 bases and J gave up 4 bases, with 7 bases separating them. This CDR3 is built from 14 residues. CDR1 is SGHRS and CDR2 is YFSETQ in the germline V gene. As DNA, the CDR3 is TGCGCCAGCAGCTTGGCCACCGGTAATGAAAAACTGTTTTTT. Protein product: CASSLATGNEKLFF.

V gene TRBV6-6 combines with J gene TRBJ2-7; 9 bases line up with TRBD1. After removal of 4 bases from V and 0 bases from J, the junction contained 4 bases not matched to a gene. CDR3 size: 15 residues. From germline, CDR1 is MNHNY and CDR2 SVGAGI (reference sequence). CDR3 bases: TGTGCCAGCAGTTTACCGGGACAGGGCTCCTACGAGCAGTACTTC. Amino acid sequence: CASSLPGQGSYEQYF.

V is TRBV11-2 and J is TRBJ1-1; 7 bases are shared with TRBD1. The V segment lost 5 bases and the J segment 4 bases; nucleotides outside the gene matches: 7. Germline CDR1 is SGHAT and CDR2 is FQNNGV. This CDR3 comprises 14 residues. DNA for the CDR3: TGTGCCAGCAGCCTCAGACAGGGAACCACTGAAGCTTTCTTT. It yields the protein CASSLRQGTTEAFF. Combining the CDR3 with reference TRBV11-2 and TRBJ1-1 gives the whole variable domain EAGVAQSPRYKIIEKRQSVAFWCNPISGHATLYWYQQILGQGPKLLIQFQNNGVVDDSQLPKDRFSAERLKGVDSTLKIQPAKLEDSAVYLCASSLRQGTTEAFFGQGTRLTVV.

The CDR3: CASGLTGSNYYEQYF. In DNA form, the CDR3 reads TGTGCCAGCGGACTGACAGGGAGTAACTACTACGAGCAGTACTTC. The chain couples TRBV27 to TRBJ2-7; 7 nucleotides match TRBD1. With 8 bases clipped from V and 3 bases from J, the junction kept 13 bases outside the gene matches. Germline V gene sequence: CDR1 MNHEY, CDR2 SMNVEV (reference sequence). The CDR3 loop spans 15 amino acids.

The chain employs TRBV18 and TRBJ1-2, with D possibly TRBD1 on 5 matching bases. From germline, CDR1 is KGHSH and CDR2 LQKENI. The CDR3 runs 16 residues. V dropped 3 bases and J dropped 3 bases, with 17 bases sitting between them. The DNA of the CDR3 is TGTGCCAGCTCACCCCGCGGCAGACAGAGTCACTATGGCTACACCTTC. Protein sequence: CASSPRGRQSHYGYTF.

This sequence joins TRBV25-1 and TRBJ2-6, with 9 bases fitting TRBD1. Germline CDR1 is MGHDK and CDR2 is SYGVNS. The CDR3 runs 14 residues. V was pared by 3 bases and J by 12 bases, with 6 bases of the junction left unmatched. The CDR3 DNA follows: TGTGCCAGCAGTGAGAACAGGGGGCTCAGCGTCCTGACTTTC. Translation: CASSENRGLSVLTF.

The CDR3 DNA is TGTGCCAGCAGCTTAGACAGGGAGGGCGAGCAGTACTTC. This sequence encodes CASSLDREGEQYF. This chain uses TRBV11-3 with TRBJ2-7; 7 bases match TRBD2. The germline V gene encodes CDR1 SGHNT and CDR2 YENEEA. J gave up 6 bases and V 0 bases, and 2 bases lay outside the gene matches. The CDR3 loop spans 13 amino acids. Drawing the rest from reference TRBV11-3 and TRBJ2-7, the complete variable domain is EAGVVQSPRYKIIEKKQPVAFWCNPISGHNTLYWYLQNLGQGPELLIRYENEEAVDDSQLPKDRFSAERLKGVDSTLKIQPAELGDSAVYLCASSLDREGEQYFGPGTRLTVT.

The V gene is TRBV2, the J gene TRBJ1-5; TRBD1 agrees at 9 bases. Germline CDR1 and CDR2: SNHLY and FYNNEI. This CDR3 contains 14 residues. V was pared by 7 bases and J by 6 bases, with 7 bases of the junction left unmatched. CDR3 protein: CASTRDRAPQPQHF. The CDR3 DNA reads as TGTGCCAGCACTCGGGACAGGGCTCCTCAGCCCCAGCATTTT. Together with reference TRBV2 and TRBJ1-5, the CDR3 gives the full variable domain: EPEVTQTPSHQVTQMGQEVILRCVPISNHLYFYWYRQILGQKVEFLVSFYNNEISEKSEIFDDQFSVERPDGSNFTLKIRSTKLEDSAMYFCASTRDRAPQPQHFGDGTRLSIL.

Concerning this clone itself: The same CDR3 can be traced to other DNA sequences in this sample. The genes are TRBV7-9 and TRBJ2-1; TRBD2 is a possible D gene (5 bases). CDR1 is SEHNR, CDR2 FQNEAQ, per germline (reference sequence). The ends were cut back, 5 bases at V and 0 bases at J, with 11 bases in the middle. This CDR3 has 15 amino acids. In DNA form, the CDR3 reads TGTGCCAGCAGCCCCCCGGGGAGCTCCTACAATGAGCAGTTCTTC. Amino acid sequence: CASSPPGSSYNEQFF.

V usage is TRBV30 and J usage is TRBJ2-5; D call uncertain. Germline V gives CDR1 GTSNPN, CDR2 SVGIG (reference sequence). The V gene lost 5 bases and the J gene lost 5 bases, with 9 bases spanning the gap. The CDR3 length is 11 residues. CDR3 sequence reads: CAWGSRETQYF. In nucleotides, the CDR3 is TGTGCCTGGGGCTCCAGGGAGACCCAGTACTTC. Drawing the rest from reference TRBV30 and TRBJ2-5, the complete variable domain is SQTIHQWPATLVQPVGSPLSLECTVEGTSNPNLYWYRQAAGRGLQLLFYSVGIGQISSEVPQNLSASRPQDRQFILSSKKLLLSDSGFYLCAWGSRETQYFGPGTRLLVL.

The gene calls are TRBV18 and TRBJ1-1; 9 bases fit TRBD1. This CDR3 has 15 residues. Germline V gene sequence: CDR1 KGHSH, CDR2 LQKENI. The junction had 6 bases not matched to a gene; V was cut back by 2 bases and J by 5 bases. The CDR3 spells CASSPKQGAGTEAFF. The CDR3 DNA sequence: TGTGCCAGCTCACCAAAACAGGGGGCTGGAACTGAAGCTTTCTTT.

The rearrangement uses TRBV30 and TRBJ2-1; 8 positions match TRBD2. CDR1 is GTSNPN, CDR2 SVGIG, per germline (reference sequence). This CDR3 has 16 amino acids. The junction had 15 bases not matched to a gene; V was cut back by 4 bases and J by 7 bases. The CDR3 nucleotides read TGTGCCTGGACCCGGGGGGGTAGCTTGATGGTGAATGAGCAGTTCTTC. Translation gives CAWTRGGSLMVNEQFF.

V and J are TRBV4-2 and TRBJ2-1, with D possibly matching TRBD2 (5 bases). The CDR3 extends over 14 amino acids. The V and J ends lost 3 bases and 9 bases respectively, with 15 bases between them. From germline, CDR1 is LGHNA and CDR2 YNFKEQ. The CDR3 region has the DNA TGTGCCAGCAGCCATGACGGGGTGGCAGGTGAGCAGTTCTTC. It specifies CASSHDGVAGEQFF.

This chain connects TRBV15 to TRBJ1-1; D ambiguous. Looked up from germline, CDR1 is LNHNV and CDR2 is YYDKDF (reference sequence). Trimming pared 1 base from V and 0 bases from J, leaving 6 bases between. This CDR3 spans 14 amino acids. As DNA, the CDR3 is TGTGCCACCAGCAGAGCGGGGTTGAACACTGAAGCTTTCTTT. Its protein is CATSRAGLNTEAFF.

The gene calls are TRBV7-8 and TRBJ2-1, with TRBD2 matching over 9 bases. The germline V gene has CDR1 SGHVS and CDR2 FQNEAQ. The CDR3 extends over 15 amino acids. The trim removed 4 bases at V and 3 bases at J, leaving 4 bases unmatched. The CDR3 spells CASSSRAGGYNEQFF. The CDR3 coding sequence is TGTGCCAGCAGCTCCCGAGCGGGGGGCTACAATGAGCAGTTCTTC.

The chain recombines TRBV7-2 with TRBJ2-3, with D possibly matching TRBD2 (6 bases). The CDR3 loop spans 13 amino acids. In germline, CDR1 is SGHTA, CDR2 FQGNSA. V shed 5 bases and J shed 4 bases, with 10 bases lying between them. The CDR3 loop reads CASSATGADTQYF. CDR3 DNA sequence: TGTGCCAGCAGCGCCACGGGGGCAGATACGCAGTATTTT. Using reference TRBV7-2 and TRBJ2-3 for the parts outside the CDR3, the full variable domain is GAGVSQSPSNKVTEKGKDVELRCDPISGHTALYWYRQSLGQGLEFLIYFQGNSAPDKSGLPSDRFSAERTGGSVSTLTIQRTQQEDSAVYLCASSATGADTQYFGPGTRLTVL.

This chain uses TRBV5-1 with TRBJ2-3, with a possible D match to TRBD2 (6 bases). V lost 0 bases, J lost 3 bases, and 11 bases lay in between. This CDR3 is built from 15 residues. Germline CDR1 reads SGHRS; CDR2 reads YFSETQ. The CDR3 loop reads CASSLEEGATDTQYF. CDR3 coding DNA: TGCGCCAGCAGCTTGGAGGAGGGAGCGACAGATACGCAGTATTTT.

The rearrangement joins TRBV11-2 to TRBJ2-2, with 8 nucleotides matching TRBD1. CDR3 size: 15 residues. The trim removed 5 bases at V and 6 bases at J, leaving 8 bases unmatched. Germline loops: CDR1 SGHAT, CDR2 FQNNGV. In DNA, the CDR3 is TGTGCCAGCAGCCCCTGGGACAGGAATCCCGGGGAGCTGTTTTTT. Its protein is CASSPWDRNPGELFF.

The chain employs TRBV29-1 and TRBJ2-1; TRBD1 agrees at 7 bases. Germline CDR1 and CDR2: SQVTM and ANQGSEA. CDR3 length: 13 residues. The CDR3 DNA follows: TGCACCATAAACAGGGGCCAACACAATGAGCAGTTCTTC. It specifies CTINRGQHNEQFF.